This TCR beta chain is drawn from a study of lung T cells in sarcoidosis with Löfgren's syndrome. Whole-study context: Löfgren's syndrome patients were the main repertoire analysis focus. The study, taken as a whole, reports: Versus controls, Löfgren's syndrome patients reportedly showed TRAV12-1 and TRBV2 as most expanded.

TCRdb re-analysed the reads in MiXCR, keeping a single row per CDR3 protein. The sample includes around 21,000 distinct CDR3 sequences, approximately 21% of them seen just once. In germline, CDR1 is GTSNPN, CDR2 SVGIG (reference sequence). The ends were cut back, 1 base at V and 6 bases at J, with 10 bases in the middle. The CDR3 loop spans 13 amino acids. Concerning this clonotype itself: Its antigen is undetermined.

V gene TRBV30 combines with J gene TRBJ1-5; D gene uncertain. Sequenced material: CD4+ T cells from PBMCs. This clonotype was obtained from a human donor with sarcoidosis (Löfgren's syndrome or another form), or a control subject (not recorded which). CDR3 amino acids: CAWSAEAGQPQHF. The CDR3 DNA is TGTGCCTGGAGTGCCGAGGCAGGTCAGCCCCAGCATTTT. Filled out from reference TRBV30 and TRBJ1-5, the complete variable domain reads SQTIHQWPATLVQPVGSPLSLECTVEGTSNPNLYWYRQAAGRGLQLLFYSVGIGQISSEVPQNLSASRPQDRQFILSSKKLLLSDSGFYLCAWSAEAGQPQHFGDGTRLSIL.